The 2 T cell receptor beta chains listed next were all sequenced from one sample in a study of T cells in Graves' hyperthyroidism and ophthalmopathy (dated by TCRdb to the late 2010s). Libraries were built with multiplex PCR. Data came from an Illumina HiSeq 2000. The TCR beta CDR3 regions were amplified from the RNA transcripts. A first-round RT-PCR of the TCR CDR3 used the HTBI primer set with the Qiagen OneStep RT-PCR kit. Clones were called with MiXCR by TCRdb after fastp trimmed the public reads at Q25, and only in-frame beta chains were retained. Entries that share a CDR3 protein sequence are merged under the most common genes and DNA. This sample comprises under 700,000 distinct CDR3 sequences, 16% of them detected only once. The top ten clones comprise more than 15% of the sample. What was sequenced was blood. The source is a woman under 30 with Graves' hyperthyroidism.

This chain joins TRBV7-9 and TRBJ2-1, with 7 bases aligning to TRBD2. With 1 base clipped from V and 8 bases from J, the junction kept 5 bases outside the gene matches. This CDR3 has 14 residues. In germline, CDR1 is SEHNR, CDR2 FQNEAQ (reference sequence). The CDR3 coding sequence is TGTGCCAGCAGCTTAGGCGGGGGAGTATATGAGCAGTTCTTC. It is translated as CASSLGGGVYEQFF.

The sample holds a few counts of this clonotype. The chain carries TRBV5-6 and TRBJ2-1, with 9 positions matching TRBD1. Germline values: CDR1 SGHDT, CDR2 YYEEEE. The V segment lost 6 bases and the J segment 9 bases; nucleotides outside the gene matches: 10. The CDR3 contains 14 residues. Here the CDR3 DNA reads TGTGCCAGCACCGTGGGACAGGGAGACACTGAGCAGTTCTTC. This translates into CASTVGQGDTEQFF.